This section outlines one T cell receptor (beta chain) sequence together with its context. Its matching antigen is unknown. This entry comes from a study of cytomegalovirus exposure and HLA in healthy donors. The CDR3 is 13 amino acids. Germline V CDR1 and CDR2: SGHKS, YYEKEE (reference sequence). Trimming removed 1 base from V and 3 bases from J, with 7 bases in between. Both 60 Vbeta primers and 13 Jbeta primers went into the PCR. Per the original data handling: Counted up in a later analysis, unique TCR beta chains came to some 75 million, with around 10 million shared. TCRdb's table, derived via immunoSEQ multiplex PCR, lists solely in-frame clones and lacks some. V, J and clone size reflect that table, while D and trimming were determined from the DNA. This table has under 200,000 clones, around 72% appearing once. Whole-study findings and limits: Some V segments (TRBV6-2 and TRBV6-3 among them) were excluded as indistinguishable.

This TCR was sampled from a man aged 50-59 years in good health and CMV-seronegative. Sequenced input: PBMCs. The chain combines TRBV5-5 with TRBJ1-1; D gene unclear. In nucleotides, the CDR3 is TGTGCCAGCAGCTTGATGAGGGACACTGAAGCTTTCTTT. Translation: CASSLMRDTEAFF.